The rows below give T cell receptor beta chains drawn from one sample of a study of T cells in Graves' hyperthyroidism and ophthalmopathy. TCRdb reprocessed the multiplex PCR reads with MiXCR, giving one entry per CDR3 protein. Here the sample spans under 250,000 distinct CDR3 sequences, over 20% being singletons. Sequencing input: blood. These receptor sequences come from a middle-aged woman with Graves' ophthalmopathy. Each CDR3 is given with its conserved first and last residue. A D gene is named only where the DNA matches it firmly. Not all rows give a size; the values are once, few, many and, for expanded clones, a class.

v_gene	d_gene	j_gene	abundance	CDR3nt	CDR3aa
TRBV28	.	TRBJ2-7	many	TGTGCCAGCAGTTTATATAACAGGGTAAACGAGCAGTACTTC	CASSLYNRVNEQYF
TRBV20-1	.	TRBJ2-7	.	TGCAGTGTCCAGGTCCCGGGCCCCTACGAGCAGTACTTC	CSVQVPGPYEQYF
TRBV4-1	.	TRBJ1-1	many	TGCGCCAGCAACCCCAGACCTGTTTCTGAAGCTTTCTTT	CASNPRPVSEAFF
TRBV28	TRBD1	TRBJ2-3	many	TGTGCCAGCAGTAAGGGACAGGGGGCCGAAGATACGCAGTATTTT	CASSKGQGAEDTQYF
TRBV6-1	TRBD1	TRBJ2-7	many	TGTGCCAGCAGTGATGAGCCTACAGGGGGGTCTGGCTACGAGCAGTACTTC	CASSDEPTGGSGYEQYF
TRBV28	TRBD1	TRBJ2-7	once	TGTGCCAGCAGTTTAGGGACAGGGGGCGGGAACGAGCAGTACTTC	CASSLGTGGGNEQYF
TRBV4-1	.	TRBJ1-1	.	TGCGCGAGCAGCCAAGATCAGGACAGAAACACTGAAGCTTTCTTT	CASSQDQDRNTEAFF
TRBV6-2/TRBV6-3	.	TRBJ1-1	few	TGTGCCAGCAGTTACCCATCCGGCCAGGGTTCGAACACTGAAGCTTTCTTT	CASSYPSGQGSNTEAFF
TRBV2	TRBD1	TRBJ1-1	many	TGTGCCAGCCCGCCAAAGACAGGGGGGTCGGCTGAAGCTTTCTTT	CASPPKTGGSAEAFF
TRBV5-1	TRBD1	TRBJ2-2	many	TGCGCCAGCAGCCCTGGACAGGGGGCAGGTCCCGGGGAGCTGTTTTTT	CASSPGQGAGPGELFF
TRBV2	TRBD2	TRBJ2-5	many	TGTGCCAGCAGTGAATCGGGACTAGCGGGGGTCCCCAAGTACTTC	CASSESGLAGVPKYF
TRBV6-1	.	TRBJ1-1	many	TGTGCCAGCAGTGATCATTCTGGGGGGAACACTGAAGCTTTCTTT	CASSDHSGGNTEAFF
TRBV12-3/TRBV12-4	TRBD1	TRBJ1-3	.	TGTGCCAGCAGTCAGGACAGGATGCCCAACACCATATATTTT	CASSQDRMPNTIYF
TRBV20-1	.	TRBJ2-7	.	TGCAGTGCTAGAGATCGGGCCAAGACCTACGAGCAGTACTTC	CSARDRAKTYEQYF
TRBV12-3/TRBV12-4	.	TRBJ1-2	.	TGTGCCAGCAGTTTTTACGCGAGAGGCTACACCTTC	CASSFYARGYTF
TRBV3-1	TRBD1	TRBJ2-5	.	TGTGCCAGCAGCCAAACAGGGGGCGTTGGAGAGACCCAGTACTTC	CASSQTGGVGETQYF
TRBV28	.	TRBJ1-5	.	TGTGGCACCTCGGGTCAGCCCCAGCCTTTT	CGTSGQPQPF
TRBV7-2	.	TRBJ2-7	many	TGTGTCAGCAGCTTTGGCAGCTACGAGCAGTACTTC	CVSSFGSYEQYF
TRBV28	TRBD2	TRBJ2-7	few	TGTGCCAGCAGTTCCTTGCGGGAGTCAACCTACGAGCAGTACTTC	CASSSLRESTYEQYF
TRBV5-1	TRBD2	TRBJ2-7	many	TGCGCCAGCAGCTTGGGGACTAGCGGGAGAACGTACGAGCAGTACTTC	CASSLGTSGRTYEQYF
TRBV6-5	TRBD1	TRBJ2-5	many	TGTGCCAGCAGCCCGACAAGCTACAGGGGGCATGAGACCCAGTACTTC	CASSPTSYRGHETQYF
TRBV6-2/TRBV6-3	TRBD2	TRBJ2-5	.	TGTGCCAGCAAGGCTAGCGGGAGGGAAGAGACCCAGTACTTC	CASKASGREETQYF
TRBV20-1	TRBD2	TRBJ2-7	many	TGCAGTGCTGCCGGGACCGCTACGACTAGCGGGAGTATCTACGAGCAGTACTTC	CSAAGTATTSGSIYEQYF
TRBV10-2	.	TRBJ1-1	.	TGCGCCAGCAGGACACCTAACACTGAAGCTTTCTTT	CASRTPNTEAFF
TRBV11-2	.	TRBJ1-3	.	TGTGCCAGCAGCTTAGGTTCCCCTGATACTGGAAACACCATATATTTT	CASSLGSPDTGNTIYF
TRBV6-1	TRBD1	TRBJ1-2	.	TGTGCCAGCAGCCACCTCAGGACAGGGGGCTCTGGCTATGGCTACACCTTC	CASSHLRTGGSGYGYTF
TRBV7-2	.	TRBJ1-3	.	TGTGCCAGCAGCTCCCTCGGAAACACCATATATTTT	CASSSLGNTIYF
TRBV6-5	.	TRBJ1-1	.	TGTGCCAGCAGTTATAGCAGGGAAACGAAGAGGGCTTTCTTT	CASSYSRETKRAFF
TRBV27	TRBD1	TRBJ1-1	many	TGTGCCAGCAGTTTATATCAGGGGGTAAAGAACACTGAAGCTTTCTTT	CASSLYQGVKNTEAFF
TRBV7-8	TRBD1	TRBJ1-2	many	TGTGCCAGCAGCTTAGGGACAGGGCTAGAGAGTTTCTATGGCTACACCTTC	CASSLGTGLESFYGYTF
TRBV6-1	.	TRBJ1-2	many	TGTGCCAGCAGTGAGCCGACACTCTCAGGCTATGGCTACACCTTC	CASSEPTLSGYGYTF
TRBV7-8	.	TRBJ2-5	.	TGTGCCAGCAGCTTAGGATGGCGATCTGAAGGAGAGACCCAGTACTTC	CASSLGWRSEGETQYF
TRBV6-5	TRBD2	TRBJ2-7	.	TGTGCCAGCAGTTACGCGGTAGCGGGAGTCGAGCAGTACTTC	CASSYAVAGVEQYF
TRBV27	TRBD2	TRBJ2-7	many	TGTGCCAGCAGTCCGCCACTAGCGGGAGGGCCTCGGGAGCAGTACTTC	CASSPPLAGGPREQYF
TRBV4-1	TRBD2	TRBJ2-2	once	TGCGCCAGCCAGCCCGGGAGGACAACAAACACCGGGGAGCTGTTTTTT	CASQPGRTTNTGELFF
TRBV7-9	.	TRBJ1-1	many	TGTGCCAGCAGCAATCAAGGAGAGGGCACTGAAGCTTTCTTT	CASSNQGEGTEAFF
TRBV20-1	.	TRBJ1-1	many	TGCAGTGCTAGGGGGGTCACGGGCACTGAAGCTTTCTTT	CSARGVTGTEAFF
TRBV12-3/TRBV12-4	.	TRBJ2-5	many	TGTGCCAGCAGTTTAGTCCGCGGGGAGACCCAGTACTTC	CASSLVRGETQYF
TRBV5-1	TRBD2	TRBJ2-7	.	TGCGCCAGCAGCTTACCCGGGACTAGCGCAACTGAGCAGTACTTC	CASSLPGTSATEQYF
TRBV30	.	TRBJ2-2	many	TGTGCCTGGAGACGGGAGTACACCGGGGAGCTGTTTTTT	CAWRREYTGELFF
TRBV3-1	.	TRBJ2-7	many	TGTGCCAGCAGCCAAACAGCGACCTACGAGCAGTACTTC	CASSQTATYEQYF
TRBV19	.	TRBJ2-2	few	TGTGCCAGTAGTATGCGGCGGGAAATGGTCGGGGAGCTGTTTTTT	CASSMRREMVGELFF
TRBV7-3	TRBD2	TRBJ2-3	many	TGTGCCAGCAGCCTTAGCGGGAGTAGCACAGATACGCAGTATTTT	CASSLSGSSTDTQYF
TRBV6-5	TRBD1	TRBJ1-5	few	TGTGCCAGCAGTCTACAGGGGGGCGGGTATAGCAATCAGCCCCAGCATTTT	CASSLQGGGYSNQPQHF
TRBV4-1	.	TRBJ2-7	.	TGCGCCAGCAGCCAAATCTTACAGGACTTCCCACGGGAGCAGTACTTC	CASSQILQDFPREQYF
TRBV29-1	TRBD1	TRBJ1-1	many	TGCAGCGTATTAGGACAGGGGGCATCTGAAGCTTTCTTT	CSVLGQGASEAFF
TRBV6-2/TRBV6-3	.	TRBJ2-5	.	TGTGCCAGCACCAGGGAGTTGGTGACCCAGTACTTC	CASTRELVTQYF
TRBV30	TRBD2	TRBJ2-5	.	TGTGCCTGGAGTGGCCAGACCGGGACTAGCGGGGAGACCCAGTACTTC	CAWSGQTGTSGETQYF
TRBV24-1	.	TRBJ2-4	many	TGTGCCACCAGTGGGGCAGGGGAAAACATTCAGTACTTC	CATSGAGENIQYF
TRBV10-3	TRBD1	TRBJ2-2	many	TGTGCCATCAGTGGCCCCGGGACAGGCTACACCGGGGAGCTGTTTTTT	CAISGPGTGYTGELFF
TRBV24-1	.	TRBJ2-5	many	TGTGCCACCAGTGATCCCGGGACCCAGTACTTC	CATSDPGTQYF
TRBV19	.	TRBJ1-5	many	TGTGCCAGTAGTATAGAAGCTGGATCTTATAGCAATCAGCCCCAGCATTTT	CASSIEAGSYSNQPQHF
TRBV6-1	.	TRBJ2-3	many	TGTGCCAGCAGACTAGCAGACTCTAGCACAGATACGCAGTATTTT	CASRLADSSTDTQYF
TRBV19	TRBD1	TRBJ2-7	few	TGTGCCAGTAGCCGGACAGGGCCAGAGACATACGAGCAGTACTTC	CASSRTGPETYEQYF
TRBV30	.	TRBJ1-2	.	TGTGCCTGGAGACTAGGGGAGTATGGCTACACCTTC	CAWRLGEYGYTF
TRBV4-1	.	TRBJ2-7	few	TGCGCCAGCAGCCAAGCCCCGTGGAGGGGGCCCCTCCTCGAGCAGTACTTC	CASSQAPWRGPLLEQYF
TRBV27	.	TRBJ2-5	many	TGTGCCAGCAAGCGGGCGTACCAAGAGACCCAGTACTTC	CASKRAYQETQYF
TRBV7-9	TRBD1	TRBJ1-2	many	TGTGCCAGCAGCCGACAGGGCGGCTATGGCTACACCTTC	CASSRQGGYGYTF
TRBV6-6	TRBD1	TRBJ1-1	many	TGTGCCAGCTGCAGGGGGGATTTGACTGAAGCTTTCTTT	CASCRGDLTEAFF
TRBV27	TRBD2	TRBJ2-7	many	TGTGCCAGCAGTTTAAGAGCGGGAGTCTACGAGCAGTACTTC	CASSLRAGVYEQYF